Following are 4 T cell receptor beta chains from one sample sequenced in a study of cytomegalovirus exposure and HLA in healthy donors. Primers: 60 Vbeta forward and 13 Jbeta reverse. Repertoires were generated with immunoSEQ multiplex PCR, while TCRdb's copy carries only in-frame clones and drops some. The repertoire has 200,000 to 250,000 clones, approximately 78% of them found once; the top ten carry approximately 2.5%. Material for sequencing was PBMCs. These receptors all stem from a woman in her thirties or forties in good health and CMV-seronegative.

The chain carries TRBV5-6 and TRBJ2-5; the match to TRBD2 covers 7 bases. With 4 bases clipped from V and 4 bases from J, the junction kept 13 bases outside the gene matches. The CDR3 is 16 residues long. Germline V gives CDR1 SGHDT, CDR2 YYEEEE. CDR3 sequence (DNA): TGTGCCAGCAGCGACTTAGGGACTACTTTAGGAGAGACCCAGTACTTC. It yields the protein CASSDLGTTLGETQYF.

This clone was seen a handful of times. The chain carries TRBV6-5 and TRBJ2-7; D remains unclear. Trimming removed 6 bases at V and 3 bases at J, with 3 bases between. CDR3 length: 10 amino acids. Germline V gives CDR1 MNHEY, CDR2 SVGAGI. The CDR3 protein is CASRLYEQYF. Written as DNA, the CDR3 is TGTGCCAGCAGACTCTACGAGCAGTACTTC.

CDR3 loop: CASRAGTFTSYEQYF. The CDR3 DNA is TGTGCCAGCAGGGCCGGGACATTCACCTCCTACGAGCAGTACTTC. This chain uses TRBV2 with TRBJ2-7; D may be TRBD1 (6 bases). Germline CDR1 reads SNHLY; CDR2 reads FYNNEI. The ends were cut back, 6 bases at V and 0 bases at J, with 15 bases in the middle. The length of the CDR3 is 15 residues. The complete variable domain, with remaining parts taken from reference TRBV2 and TRBJ2-7, reads EPEVTQTPSHQVTQMGQEVILRCVPISNHLYFYWYRQILGQKVEFLVSFYNNEISEKSEIFDDQFSVERPDGSNFTLKIRSTKLEDSAMYFCASRAGTFTSYEQYFGPGTRLTVT.

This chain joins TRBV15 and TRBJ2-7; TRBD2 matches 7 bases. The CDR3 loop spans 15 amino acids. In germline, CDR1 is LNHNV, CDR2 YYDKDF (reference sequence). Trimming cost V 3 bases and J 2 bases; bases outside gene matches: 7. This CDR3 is CATSSDASGPYEQYF. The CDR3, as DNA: TGTGCCACCAGCAGTGACGCTAGCGGTCCCTACGAGCAGTACTTC.